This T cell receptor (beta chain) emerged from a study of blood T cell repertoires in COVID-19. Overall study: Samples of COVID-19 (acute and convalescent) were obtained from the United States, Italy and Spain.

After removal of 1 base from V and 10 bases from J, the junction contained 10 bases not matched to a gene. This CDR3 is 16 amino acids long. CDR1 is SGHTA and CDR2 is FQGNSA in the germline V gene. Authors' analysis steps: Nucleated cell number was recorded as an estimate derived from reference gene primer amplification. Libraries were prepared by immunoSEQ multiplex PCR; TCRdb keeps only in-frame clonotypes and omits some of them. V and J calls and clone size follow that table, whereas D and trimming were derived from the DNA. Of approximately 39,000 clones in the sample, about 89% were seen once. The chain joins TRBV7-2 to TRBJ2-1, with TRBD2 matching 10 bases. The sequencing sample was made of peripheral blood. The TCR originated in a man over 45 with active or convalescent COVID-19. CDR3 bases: TGTGCCAGCAGCTTAGATCTAGCGGGGGCCCATAGGGAGCAGTTCTTC. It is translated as CASSLDLAGAHREQFF.